The 32 T cell receptor beta chains presented below share a single source sample, sequenced in a study of cytomegalovirus exposure and HLA in healthy donors. Primers for the PCR totalled 60 Vbeta and 13 Jbeta. TCRdb's copy holds only in-frame clones and misses some; the assay was immunoSEQ multiplex PCR. The sample spans fewer than 200,000 clones; the ten largest clones claim 1% to 1.5%. Sequenced input: PBMCs. All receptors derive from a woman in her fifties or sixties in good health and CMV-seronegative.

J is TRBJ2-5 and V is TRBV5-1, with 7 bases lining up with TRBD2. Germline V gene data show CDR1 as SGHRS and CDR2 as YFSETQ. CDR3 length equals 15 residues. V lost 3 bases, J lost 5 bases, and 10 bases stayed unmatched. DNA for the CDR3: TGCGCCAGCAGCTCGGGGGGACGGTACGGGGAGACCCAGTACTTC. This translates into CASSSGGRYGETQYF.

J is TRBJ1-6 and V is TRBV5-1; D possibly corresponds to TRBD1 (6 bases). V shed 5 bases and J shed 5 bases, with 20 bases lying between them. Looked up from germline, CDR1 is SGHRS and CDR2 is YFSETQ. This CDR3 has 17 residues. In nucleotides, the CDR3 is TGCGCCAGCAGTTTGACGGTCCCGGGACAAAATAATTCACCCCTCCACTTT. This encodes CASSLTVPGQNNSPLHF. The full variable domain, in which reference TRBV5-1 and TRBJ1-6 provide the parts outside the CDR3, is KAGVTQTPRYLIKTRGQQVTLSCSPISGHRSVSWYQQTPGQGLQFLFEYFSETQRNKGNFPGRFSGRQFSNSRSEMNVSTLELGDSALYLCASSLTVPGQNNSPLHFGNGTRLTVT.

This chain uses TRBV2 with TRBJ1-5; TRBD1 matches 10 bases. The V gene's germline CDR1 is SNHLY and CDR2 FYNNEI. The CDR3 consists of 14 residues. V dropped 6 bases and J dropped 7; count of bases not matched to a gene: 6. The CDR3 DNA sequence: TGTGCCAGCAGCTCGACAGGGGGCGTCCAGCCCCAGCATTTT. It yields the protein CASSSTGGVQPQHF. Based on the CDR3 plus reference TRBV2 and TRBJ1-5, the full variable domain is EPEVTQTPSHQVTQMGQEVILRCVPISNHLYFYWYRQILGQKVEFLVSFYNNEISEKSEIFDDQFSVERPDGSNFTLKIRSTKLEDSAMYFCASSSTGGVQPQHFGDGTRLSIL.

The genes are TRBV5-1 and TRBJ2-5; 10 nucleotides agree with TRBD2. The DNA end lines up better with TRBJ2-7; the J call may be wrong. The CDR3 runs to 17 residues. CDR1 is SGHRS, CDR2 YFSETQ, per germline. In DNA form, the CDR3 reads TGCGCCAGCAGCTTGAGCGGGAGGGCCACTAACTCCTACGAGCAGTACTTC. Its translation is CASSLSGRATNSYEQYF.

This chain uses TRBV5-5 with TRBJ1-1, with D perhaps matching TRBD1 (6 bases). This CDR3 comprises 16 residues. Trimming stripped 0 bases from V and 8 bases from J, with 20 bases between. Germline V CDR1 and CDR2: SGHKS, YYEKEE (reference sequence). The CDR3 DNA reads as TGTGCCAGCAGCTTGGCCACGGGGGGCGCCAGGAGGGAAGCTTTCTTT. It codes for CASSLATGGARREAFF.

The rearrangement links TRBV18 to TRBJ1-1; maybe TRBD1 (5 bases). This CDR3 has 15 residues. Germline lookup yields CDR1 KGHSH and CDR2 LQKENI. V was pared by 0 bases and J by 5 bases, with 13 bases between. The CDR3, as DNA: TGTGCCAGCTCACCACCCCAGGGTGGAACAACTGAAGCTTTCTTT. Residues: CASSPPQGGTTEAFF.

This chain connects TRBV18 to TRBJ2-2; 10 bases line up with TRBD1. V lost 4 bases and J lost 3; bases outside the gene matches: 2. This CDR3 is 15 amino acids long. The V gene's germline CDR1 is KGHSH and CDR2 LQKENI. The CDR3 bases are TGTGCCAGCTCACTCGGACAGGGGGACACCGGGGAGCTGTTTTTT. Its translation: CASSLGQGDTGELFF.

This chain joins TRBV4-1 and TRBJ2-2; 8 bases agree with TRBD1. In germline, CDR1 is MGHRA, CDR2 YSYEKL. The V and J ends lost 4 bases and 5 bases, in that order; junction bases with no gene match: 3. This CDR3 comprises 14 residues. CDR3 bases: TGCGCCAGCAGCCGAACAGGGGGGACCGGGGAGCTGTTTTTT. It translates to CASSRTGGTGELFF.

CDR3 nucleotide sequence: TGCGCCAGCAGCTTCCCGGCAGGGGGCGCACCCGGGGAGCTGTTTTTT. Amino acid sequence: CASSFPAGGAPGELFF. The chain couples TRBV5-1 to TRBJ2-2, with 8 bases identical to TRBD1. The length of the CDR3 is 16 residues. The trim removed 2 bases at V and 6 bases at J, leaving 9 bases unmatched. Per the germline V gene, CDR1 is SGHRS and CDR2 is YFSETQ.

The rearrangement uses TRBV4-1 and TRBJ1-3; no reliable D call. Germline CDR1 and CDR2: MGHRA and YSYEKL. The CDR3 length is 15 residues. Trimming took off 2 bases at V and 0 bases at J, with 8 bases between the two ends. CDR3 sequence reads: CASSQQEGSGNTIYF. In nucleotides, the CDR3 is TGCGCCAGCAGCCAACAAGAGGGCTCTGGAAACACCATATATTTT.

The chain employs TRBV7-2 and TRBJ1-1; TRBD1 is a possible D gene (6 bases). The V gene's germline CDR1 is SGHTA and CDR2 FQGNSA. Between the trimmed V and J ends, which lost 1 base and 4 bases, there was a span of 10 bases. The CDR3 has 14 residues. The CDR3 sequence: CASSLGGGVTEAFF. CDR3 DNA sequence: TGTGCCAGCAGCTTAGGGGGGGGCGTCACTGAAGCTTTCTTT. Full variable domain (outside the CDR3, taken from reference TRBV7-2 and TRBJ1-1): GAGVSQSPSNKVTEKGKDVELRCDPISGHTALYWYRQSLGQGLEFLIYFQGNSAPDKSGLPSDRFSAERTGGSVSTLTIQRTQQEDSAVYLCASSLGGGVTEAFFGQGTRLTVV.

The chain links TRBV18 to TRBJ2-3; no clear D gene. Trimming pared 0 bases from V and 1 base from J, leaving 5 bases between. CDR3 length: 14 amino acids. The germline gives CDR1 KGHSH, CDR2 LQKENI. The CDR3 region is CASSPPVRTDTQYF. The CDR3 DNA reads TGTGCCAGCTCACCACCCGTCCGCACAGATACGCAGTATTTT.

The chain combines TRBV12-5 with TRBJ1-3; D unresolved. CDR3 length equals 14 residues. The V end was cut by 7 bases, the J end by 0 bases, with 10 bases between. Germline V gene data show CDR1 as LGHNT and CDR2 as FRNRAP. The CDR3: CASATSGSGNTIYF. The CDR3 DNA follows: TGTGCTAGTGCCACTTCGGGCTCTGGAAACACCATATATTTT.

V and J are TRBV6-5 and TRBJ2-7; 12 bases line up with TRBD2. Germline assignment: CDR1 MNHEY and CDR2 SVGAGI. The CDR3 has 15 residues. V lost 5 bases and J lost 4; bases outside the gene matches: 6. The CDR3 loop reads CASSTWTSGEYEQYF. The CDR3 DNA reads TGTGCCAGCAGTACTTGGACTAGCGGGGAGTACGAGCAGTACTTC.

The rearrangement links TRBV19 to TRBJ1-2; possibly TRBD1 for D (6 bases). V gave up 2 bases and J gave up 0 bases, with 16 bases separating them. The CDR3 runs 17 residues. Germline loops: CDR1 LNHDA, CDR2 SQIVND (reference sequence). The CDR3 loop is CASSIMDSWAPNYGYTF. CDR3 bases: TGTGCCAGTAGTATAATGGACAGCTGGGCGCCTAACTATGGCTACACCTTC.

CDR3 coding DNA: TGTGCCATCAGGCCTGGGACAGGGGGCAACTACGAGCAGTACTTC. Translation gives CAIRPGTGGNYEQYF. The chain combines TRBV10-3 with TRBJ2-7; 12 bases align to TRBD1. The V gene end was trimmed by 6 bases and the J gene end by 3 bases; junction bases not matched to a gene: 6. This CDR3 spans 15 amino acids. Germline lookup yields CDR1 ENHRY and CDR2 SYGVKD.

The chain links TRBV5-8 to TRBJ1-4; TRBD1 matches 7 bases. Germline loops: CDR1 SGHTS, CDR2 YDEGEE. V was pared by 0 bases and J by 5 bases, with 4 bases of the junction left unmatched. The CDR3 is made up of 15 amino acids. The CDR3 DNA reads TGTGCCAGCAGCTTGGGGACAGGAGGAAATGAAAAACTGTTTTTT. It translates to CASSLGTGGNEKLFF.

The chain uses TRBV19 and TRBJ1-2; D gene unclear. This CDR3 spans 16 amino acids. Trimming stripped 3 bases from V and 1 base from J, with 15 bases between. Germline assignment: CDR1 LNHDA and CDR2 SQIVND (reference sequence). CDR3 loop: CASSIQGRGLNYGYTF. The CDR3 region has the DNA TGTGCCAGTAGTATTCAAGGCCGCGGGCTTAACTATGGCTACACCTTC.

The chain links TRBV27 to TRBJ1-1, with D possibly matching TRBD1 (6 bases). Trimming cost V 6 bases and J 7 bases, with 24 bases left between them. The CDR3 spans 16 residues. Germline assignment: CDR1 MNHEY and CDR2 SMNVEV (reference sequence). The CDR3 loop is CASRIEGYGGQIEAFF. The CDR3 DNA reads as TGTGCCAGCAGGATAGAGGGTTACGGGGGGCAGATTGAAGCTTTCTTT.

This chain links TRBV4-1 with TRBJ1-1, with D unresolved. V lost 0 bases, J lost 0 bases, and 8 bases lay in between. This CDR3 is built from 15 residues. Germline V gene lookup returns CDR1 MGHRA and CDR2 YSYEKL. Here the CDR3 DNA reads TGCGCCAGCAGCCAAGATCGCGTGGTGAACACTGAAGCTTTCTTT. It translates to CASSQDRVVNTEAFF.

The rearrangement links TRBV6-1 to TRBJ1-1, with D maybe TRBD1 (5 bases). The germline V gene encodes CDR1 MNHNS and CDR2 SASEGT. This CDR3 has 12 residues. The ends were cut back, 3 bases at V and 8 bases at J, with 10 bases in the middle. CDR3 loop: CASSEVNREAFF. Written as DNA, the CDR3 is TGTGCCAGCAGTGAGGTGAACAGGGAAGCTTTCTTT.

As to this clone: Other DNA sequences in the same sample also yield this CDR3. This chain joins TRBV18 and TRBJ1-5, with a weak D call TRBD1 (5 bases). Looked up from germline, CDR1 is KGHSH and CDR2 is LQKENI. There are 13 residues in the CDR3. The V gene lost 3 bases and the J gene lost 5 bases, with 8 bases spanning the gap. The CDR3 here is CASSPGGDQPQHF. The CDR3 DNA reads TGTGCCAGCTCACCCGGAGGGGATCAGCCCCAGCATTTT.

The gene calls are TRBV11-2 and TRBJ2-2, with D perhaps TRBD2 (5 bases). CDR1 is SGHAT and CDR2 is FQNNGV in the germline V gene. CDR3 length: 13 amino acids. With 3 bases removed from V and 4 bases from J, the gap between germline ends came to 6 bases. CDR3 nucleotide sequence: TGTGCCAGCAGCTTCCGGGGCACCGGGGAGCTGTTTTTT. Its protein is CASSFRGTGELFF. Complete variable domain (other parts from reference TRBV11-2 and TRBJ2-2): EAGVAQSPRYKIIEKRQSVAFWCNPISGHATLYWYQQILGQGPKLLIQFQNNGVVDDSQLPKDRFSAERLKGVDSTLKIQPAKLEDSAVYLCASSFRGTGELFFGEGSRLTVL.

In nucleotides, the CDR3 is TGTGCCAAAAGCCGGGACTCTAGCACAGATACGCAGTATTTT. Translating it yields CAKSRDSSTDTQYF. This chain connects TRBV5-4 to TRBJ2-3, with a weak D call TRBD2 (6 bases). The CDR3 is made up of 14 amino acids. Trimming removed 9 bases from V and 0 bases from J, with 14 bases in between. The germline CDR1 and CDR2 sequences are SGHNT and YYREEE (reference sequence).

CDR3 DNA: TGTGCCAGCAGCCCAGTAAAGACAGGGTCAGCCGAGCAGTACTTC. It specifies CASSPVKTGSAEQYF. The rearrangement links TRBV5-4 to TRBJ2-7; 7 bases align to TRBD1. V lost 4 bases to trimming and J lost 6 bases; unmatched junction nucleotides: 13. CDR1 is SGHNT, CDR2 YYREEE, per germline (reference sequence). This CDR3 region has 15 residues. The whole variable domain, filled in from reference TRBV5-4 and TRBJ2-7, reads ETGVTQSPTHLIKTRGQQVTLRCSSQSGHNTVSWYQQALGQGPQFIFQYYREEENGRGNFPPRFSGLQFPNYSSELNVNALELDDSALYLCASSPVKTGSAEQYFGPGTRLTVT.

The gene calls are TRBV29-1 and TRBJ1-2; the D is unclear. Between the trimmed V and J ends, which lost 3 bases and 4 bases, there was a span of 6 bases. Germline lookup yields CDR1 SQVTM and CDR2 ANQGSEA. CDR3 length equals 11 residues. CDR3 DNA: TGCAGCGTTGAGGCACGCTATGGCTACACCTTC. Protein: CSVEARYGYTF.

The chain joins TRBV5-1 to TRBJ1-1; possible D gene TRBD1, 5 bases. V gave up 0 bases and J gave up 1 base, with 7 bases separating them. Germline loops: CDR1 SGHRS, CDR2 YFSETQ. This CDR3 region has 14 residues. CDR3 DNA: TGCGCCAGCAGCTTGGACAGGCAGAACACTGAAGCTTTCTTT. Encoded protein: CASSLDRQNTEAFF. The full variable domain, rest sourced from reference TRBV5-1 and TRBJ1-1, is KAGVTQTPRYLIKTRGQQVTLSCSPISGHRSVSWYQQTPGQGLQFLFEYFSETQRNKGNFPGRFSGRQFSNSRSEMNVSTLELGDSALYLCASSLDRQNTEAFFGQGTRLTVV.

The J gene is TRBJ1-4, the V gene TRBV6-6; the D gene is possibly TRBD1 (5 bases). The V gene's germline CDR1 is MNHNY and CDR2 SVGAGI (reference sequence). Trimming removed 2 bases from V and 8 bases from J, with 9 bases in between. CDR3 size: 13 residues. The CDR3 DNA reads TGTGCCAGCAGTTACCAGGGAAGCGAAAAACTGTTTTTT. This gives the protein CASSYQGSEKLFF.

The V call is TRBV10-1, the J call TRBJ2-7; D remains unclear. The germline V and J ends were trimmed by 0 bases and 2 bases, with 14 bases remaining between them. CDR3 length equals 16 residues. Germline CDR1 reads WNHNN; CDR2 reads SYGVQD (reference sequence). In nucleotides, the CDR3 is TGCGCCAGCAGTGAGTCCCGATCTGACTTAACCTACGAGCAGTACTTC. This gives the protein CASSESRSDLTYEQYF.

On this clone: Within the sample, other DNA sequences also encode this same CDR3. V gene TRBV6-7 combines with J gene TRBJ2-7; D gene uncertain. TRBV6-7 belongs to the ORF category, with a function that is uncertain. The V end lost 7 bases, the J end lost 2 bases, and 12 bases lay between the germline ends. The CDR3 sequence is 13 residues long. The CDR3 loop is CASKKLEPYEQYF. As DNA, the CDR3 is TGTGCCAGCAAAAAACTGGAGCCCTACGAGCAGTACTTC.

This chain uses TRBV18 with TRBJ1-6; D is perhaps TRBD1 (5 bases). From germline, CDR1 is KGHSH and CDR2 LQKENI. This CDR3 has 17 residues. Trimming stripped 1 base from V and 10 bases from J, with 20 bases between. CDR3 bases: TGTGCCAGCTCACCACTCAAGGCAGGGATAAGTGGGTCACCCCTCCACTTT. This codes for CASSPLKAGISGSPLHF.

This chain uses TRBV30 with TRBJ2-7; D possibly corresponds to TRBD1 (6 bases). Germline loops: CDR1 GTSNPN, CDR2 SVGIG (reference sequence). There are 13 residues in the CDR3. The V gene lost 3 bases and the J gene lost 0 bases, with 9 bases spanning the gap. The CDR3 here is CAWRTDSSYEQYF. CDR3 sequence (DNA): TGTGCCTGGAGGACGGACAGCTCCTACGAGCAGTACTTC.